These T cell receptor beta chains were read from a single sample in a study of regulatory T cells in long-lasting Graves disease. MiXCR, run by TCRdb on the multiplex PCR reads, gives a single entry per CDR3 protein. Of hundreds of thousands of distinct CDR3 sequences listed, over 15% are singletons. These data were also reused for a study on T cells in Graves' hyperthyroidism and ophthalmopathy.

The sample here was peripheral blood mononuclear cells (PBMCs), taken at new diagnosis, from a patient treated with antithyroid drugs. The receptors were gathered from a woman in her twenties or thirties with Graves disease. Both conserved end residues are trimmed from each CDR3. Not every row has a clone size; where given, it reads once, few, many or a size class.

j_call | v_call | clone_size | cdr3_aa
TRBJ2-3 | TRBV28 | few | ASRPSPRFAGEADTQY
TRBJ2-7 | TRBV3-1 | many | ASSQVGEQY
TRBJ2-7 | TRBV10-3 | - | AIRPGQGSYEQY
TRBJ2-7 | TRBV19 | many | ASSTLQGQGASYEQY
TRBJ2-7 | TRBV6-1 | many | ASKEKSGTYEQY
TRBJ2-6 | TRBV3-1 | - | ASSQGVEANVLT
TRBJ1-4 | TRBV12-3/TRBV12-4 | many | ASTVRGGQDNEKLF
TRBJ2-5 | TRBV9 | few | ASSVGWTAQETQY
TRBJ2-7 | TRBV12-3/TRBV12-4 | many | ASSHSREYEQY
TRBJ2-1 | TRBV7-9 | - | ASSSRGAGGPGNEQF
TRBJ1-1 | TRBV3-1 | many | ASVRAENTEAF
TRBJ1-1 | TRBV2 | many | AGRRGQGSTEAF
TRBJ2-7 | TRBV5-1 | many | ASSRKGLADYEQY
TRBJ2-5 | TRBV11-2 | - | ASSSLGTWVTQY
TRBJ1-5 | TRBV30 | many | AWSDFYAQSNQPQH
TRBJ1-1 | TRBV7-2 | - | ASATGEVFTEAF
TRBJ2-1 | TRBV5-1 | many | ASSLRLGGGYNEQF
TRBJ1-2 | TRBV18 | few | ASSPLPGTASYGYT
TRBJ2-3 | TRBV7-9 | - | ASSFDPQY
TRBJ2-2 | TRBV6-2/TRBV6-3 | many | ASSPPGGITGELF
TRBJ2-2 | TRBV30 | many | AWRAQNAGLAFLTGELF
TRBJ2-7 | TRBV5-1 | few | ASSPDERNYEQY
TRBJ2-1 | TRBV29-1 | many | SVENLGLAGGYEQF
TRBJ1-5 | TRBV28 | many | ASRGLGGNQPQH
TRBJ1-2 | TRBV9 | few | ASTLNGPDGYT
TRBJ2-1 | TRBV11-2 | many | ASSRRLADTYNEQF
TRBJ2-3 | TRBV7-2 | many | ASSRDWGSTDTQY
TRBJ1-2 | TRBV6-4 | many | ASSDRGDREIDGYT
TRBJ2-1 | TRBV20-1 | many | SAVWGYNEQF
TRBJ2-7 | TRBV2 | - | ASSEAARTVGEQY
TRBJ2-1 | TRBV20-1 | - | SATPSGQYNEQF
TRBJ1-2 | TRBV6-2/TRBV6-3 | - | ASSYGAEGYT
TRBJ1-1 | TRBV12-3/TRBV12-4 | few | ASSPGGDGAF
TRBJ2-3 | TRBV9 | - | ASSVGSGEDTDTQY
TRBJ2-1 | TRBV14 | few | ASSKERDEQF
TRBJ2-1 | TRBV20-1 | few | SAATTPLNEQF